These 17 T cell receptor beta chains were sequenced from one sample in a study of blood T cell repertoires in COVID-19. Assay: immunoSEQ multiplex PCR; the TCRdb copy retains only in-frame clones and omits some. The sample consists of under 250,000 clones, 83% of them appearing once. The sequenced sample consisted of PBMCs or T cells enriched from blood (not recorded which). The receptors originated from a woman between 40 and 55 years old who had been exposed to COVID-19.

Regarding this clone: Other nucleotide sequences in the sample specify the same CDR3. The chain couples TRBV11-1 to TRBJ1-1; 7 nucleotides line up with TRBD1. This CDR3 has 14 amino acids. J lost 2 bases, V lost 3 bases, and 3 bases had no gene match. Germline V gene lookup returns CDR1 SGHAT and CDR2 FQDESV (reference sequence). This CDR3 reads CASSLRQGNTEAFF. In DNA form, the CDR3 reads TGTGCCAGCAGCTTGCGACAGGGAAACACTGAAGCTTTCTTT. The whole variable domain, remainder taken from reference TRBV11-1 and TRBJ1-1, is EAEVAQSPRYKITEKSQAVAFWCDPISGHATLYWYRQILGQGPELLVQFQDESVVDDSQLPKDRFSAERLKGVDSTLKIQPAELGDSAMYLCASSLRQGNTEAFFGQGTRLTVV.

CDR3 in DNA: TGTGCCAGCAGCCAAGACAGGGGGCGCGGGGGCTACACCTTC. As protein: CASSQDRGRGGYTF. The chain employs TRBV3-1 (or the pseudogene TRBV3-2) and TRBJ1-2; 8 bases agree with TRBD1. The CDR3 is made up of 14 amino acids. Germline V gene lookup returns CDR1 LGHDT and CDR2 YNNKEL (reference sequence). The J segment lost 8 bases and the V segment lost 0 bases, leaving 5 bases of the junction unmatched.

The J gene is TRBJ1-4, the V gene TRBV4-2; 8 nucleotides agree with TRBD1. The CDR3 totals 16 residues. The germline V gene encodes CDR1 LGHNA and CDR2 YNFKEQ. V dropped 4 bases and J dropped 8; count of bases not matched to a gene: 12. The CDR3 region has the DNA TGTGCCAGCAGCCCACCCCCCGGACAGGGTACAGAAAAACTGTTTTTT. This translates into CASSPPPGQGTEKLFF.

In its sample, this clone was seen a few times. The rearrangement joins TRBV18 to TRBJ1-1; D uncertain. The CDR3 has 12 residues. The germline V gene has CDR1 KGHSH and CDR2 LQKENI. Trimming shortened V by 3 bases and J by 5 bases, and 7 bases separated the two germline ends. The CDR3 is CASSPAETEAFF. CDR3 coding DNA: TGTGCCAGCTCACCGGCAGAAACTGAAGCTTTCTTT.

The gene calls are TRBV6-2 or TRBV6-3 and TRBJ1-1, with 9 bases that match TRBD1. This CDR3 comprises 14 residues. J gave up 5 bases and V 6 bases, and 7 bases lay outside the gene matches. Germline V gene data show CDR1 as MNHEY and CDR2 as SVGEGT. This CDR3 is CASSGFDRGTEAFF. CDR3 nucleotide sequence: TGTGCCAGCAGCGGATTTGACAGGGGGACTGAAGCTTTCTTT.

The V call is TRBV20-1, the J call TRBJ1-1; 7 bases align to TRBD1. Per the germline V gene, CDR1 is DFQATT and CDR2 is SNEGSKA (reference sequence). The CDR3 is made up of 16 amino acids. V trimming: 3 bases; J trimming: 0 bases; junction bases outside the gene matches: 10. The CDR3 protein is CSASPGTVVMNTEAFF. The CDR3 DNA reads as TGCAGTGCTAGTCCAGGGACAGTTGTAATGAACACTGAAGCTTTCTTT.

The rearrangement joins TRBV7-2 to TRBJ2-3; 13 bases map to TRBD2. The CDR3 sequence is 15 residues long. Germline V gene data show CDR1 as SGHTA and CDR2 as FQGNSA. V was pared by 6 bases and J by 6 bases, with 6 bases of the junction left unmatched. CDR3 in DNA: TGTGCCAGCAGTTTACTAGCGGGGGGGCCGGATACGCAGTATTTT. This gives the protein CASSLLAGGPDTQYF.

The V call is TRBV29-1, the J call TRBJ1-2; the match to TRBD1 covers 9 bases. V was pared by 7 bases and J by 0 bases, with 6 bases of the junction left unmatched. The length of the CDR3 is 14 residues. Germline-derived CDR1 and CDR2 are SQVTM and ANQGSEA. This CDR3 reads CSGTGVDSNYGYTF. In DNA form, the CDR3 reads TGCAGCGGGACAGGGGTGGATTCTAACTATGGCTACACCTTC.

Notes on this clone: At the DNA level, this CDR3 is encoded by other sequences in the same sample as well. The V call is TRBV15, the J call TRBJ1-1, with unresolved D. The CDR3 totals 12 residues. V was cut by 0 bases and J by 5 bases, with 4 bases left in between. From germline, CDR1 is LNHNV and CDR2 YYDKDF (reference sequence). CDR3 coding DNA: TGTGCCACCAGCAGAGATCGGACTGAAGCTTTCTTT. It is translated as CATSRDRTEAFF.

The CDR3 reads CASSLLLSGVAGELFF. CDR3 coding DNA: TGCGCCAGCAGCTTGCTTCTGTCCGGGGTTGCCGGGGAGCTGTTTTTT. This chain joins TRBV5-1 and TRBJ2-2; tentatively, D is TRBD2 (5 bases). The CDR3 sequence is 16 residues long. The germline V gene encodes CDR1 SGHRS and CDR2 YFSETQ. The germline V and J ends were trimmed by 1 base and 6 bases, with 16 bases remaining between them.

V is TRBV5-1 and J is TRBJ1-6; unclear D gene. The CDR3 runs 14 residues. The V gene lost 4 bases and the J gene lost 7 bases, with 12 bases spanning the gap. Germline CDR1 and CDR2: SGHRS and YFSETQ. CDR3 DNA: TGCGCCAGCAGCCGCGGGGTAATCAATTCACCCCTCCACTTT. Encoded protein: CASSRGVINSPLHF.

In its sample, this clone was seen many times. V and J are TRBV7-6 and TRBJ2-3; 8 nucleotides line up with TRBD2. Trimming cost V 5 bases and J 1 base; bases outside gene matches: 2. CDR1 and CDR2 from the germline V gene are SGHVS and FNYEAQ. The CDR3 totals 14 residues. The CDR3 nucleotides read TGTGCCAGCAGCCCCGGGGGGGGCACAGATACGCAGTATTTT. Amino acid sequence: CASSPGGGTDTQYF.

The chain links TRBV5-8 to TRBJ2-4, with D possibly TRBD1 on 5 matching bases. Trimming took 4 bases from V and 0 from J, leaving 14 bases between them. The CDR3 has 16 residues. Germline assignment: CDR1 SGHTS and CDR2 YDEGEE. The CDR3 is CASSPRERLAKNIQYF. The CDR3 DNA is TGTGCCAGCAGCCCCAGGGAAAGACTAGCCAAAAACATTCAGTACTTC.

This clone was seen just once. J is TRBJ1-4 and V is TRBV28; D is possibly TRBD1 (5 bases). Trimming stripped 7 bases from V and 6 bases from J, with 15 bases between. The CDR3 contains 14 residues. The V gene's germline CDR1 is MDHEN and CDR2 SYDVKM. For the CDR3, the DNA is TGTGCCAGCAACCAATTCCAGGGTTATGAAAAACTGTTTTTT. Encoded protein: CASNQFQGYEKLFF.

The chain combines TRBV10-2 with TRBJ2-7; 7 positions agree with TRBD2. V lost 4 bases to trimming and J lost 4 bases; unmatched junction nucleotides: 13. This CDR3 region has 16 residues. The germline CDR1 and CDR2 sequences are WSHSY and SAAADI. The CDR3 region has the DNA TGCGCCAGCAGTGGGGGGGGTCGGACTAGTGCATACGAGCAGTACTTC. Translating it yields CASSGGGRTSAYEQYF.

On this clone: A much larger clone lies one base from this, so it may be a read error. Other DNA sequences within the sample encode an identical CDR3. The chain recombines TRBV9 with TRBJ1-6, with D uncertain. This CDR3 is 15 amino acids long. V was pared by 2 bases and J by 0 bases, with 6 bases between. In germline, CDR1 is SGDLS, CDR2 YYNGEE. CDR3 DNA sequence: TGTGCCAGCAGCGTGGGGAGCTCCTATAATTCACCCCTCCACTTT. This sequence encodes CASSVGSSYNSPLHF.

The DNA for the CDR3 is TGTGCCAGCAGGCGGGGCACTGAAGCTTTCTTT. The encoded protein is CASRRGTEAFF. The chain carries TRBV12-3 or TRBV12-4 and TRBJ1-1; D uncertain. The CDR3 consists of 11 residues. The ends were cut back, 6 bases at V and 4 bases at J, with 6 bases in the middle.